This T cell receptor beta chain was identified during a study of response to subunit inactivated influenza vaccine. Study outcomes and limitations: It was suggested by the authors that few new T cells are recruited by each seasonal influenza vaccination.

CDR3 length equals 15 residues. The V segment lost 2 bases and the J segment 3 bases; nucleotides outside the gene matches: 3. The germline V gene encodes CDR1 SGHTA and CDR2 FQGNSA. This clonotype was detected ten times or more. What it recognizes is unknown. TCRdb redid the calling of the RT-PCR reads with MiXCR, one entry per CDR3 protein. The sample records around 320,000 distinct CDR3 sequences, approximately 23% being singletons. J is TRBJ1-2 and V is TRBV7-2, with 10 nucleotides matching TRBD1. Here the sequenced sample was PBMCs from blood, taken about 20 months after vaccination. The clonotype originates from a man aged 50 to 75 who received an inactivated influenza vaccine. CDR3 DNA sequence: TGTGCCAGCAGCTTACCCGGACAGGGGGACTATGGCTACACCTTC. Translated, it gives CASSLPGQGDYGYTF.